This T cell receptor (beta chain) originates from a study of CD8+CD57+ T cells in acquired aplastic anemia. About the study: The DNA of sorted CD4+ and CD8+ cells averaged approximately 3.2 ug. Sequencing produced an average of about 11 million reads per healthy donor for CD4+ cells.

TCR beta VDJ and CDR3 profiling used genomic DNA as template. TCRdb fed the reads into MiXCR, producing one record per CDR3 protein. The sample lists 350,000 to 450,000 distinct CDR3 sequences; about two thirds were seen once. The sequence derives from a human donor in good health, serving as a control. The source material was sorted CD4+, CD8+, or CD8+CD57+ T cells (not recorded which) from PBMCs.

CDR3 sequence: CASSQGQESSYEQYF. For the CDR3, the DNA is TGCGCCAGCAGCCAAGGACAGGAGAGCTCCTACGAGCAGTACTTC. V usage is TRBV4-1 and J usage is TRBJ2-7; tentative D call: TRBD1 (6 bases). This CDR3 region has 15 residues. Germline V gene lookup returns CDR1 MGHRA and CDR2 YSYEKL. V was clipped by 1 base and J by 0 bases, with 10 bases between them.